The following is a T cell receptor (beta chain) sequence with its context. What it binds is not known. Repertoires were generated with immunoSEQ multiplex PCR, while TCRdb's copy carries only in-frame clones and drops some. Of 1,400,000 or so clones listed, less than 99% were seen once; the top ten hold under 0.45%. This entry belongs to a study of shared clonotypes between healthy human individuals. All of the donors resided in Nashville, Tennessee, and each was a Caucasian adult. Broader study findings: Despite large depth, rarefaction showed incomplete sorted-subset sequencing.

This sequence was found in a man aged 25 to 40 in good health. The sample consisted of naive CD4+ T cells sorted from blood. The subset: CD45RA+ positively selected.

CDR3 nucleotides: TGTGCCAGCAGCGGCGGTTATTCGTTAGCGGGATATTCCGGGGAGCTGTTTTTT. It yields the protein CASSGGYSLAGYSGELFF. The J gene is TRBJ2-2, the V gene TRBV7-2, with 8 bases that match TRBD2. V gave up 5 bases and J gave up 6 bases; unmatched junction bases: 17. CDR3 length: 18 residues. CDR1 is SGHTA and CDR2 is FQGNSA in the germline V gene. Looking up the rest from reference TRBV7-2 and TRBJ2-2 gives the full variable domain: GAGVSQSPSNKVTEKGKDVELRCDPISGHTALYWYRQSLGQGLEFLIYFQGNSAPDKSGLPSDRFSAERTGGSVSTLTIQRTQQEDSAVYLCASSGGYSLAGYSGELFFGEGSRLTVL.